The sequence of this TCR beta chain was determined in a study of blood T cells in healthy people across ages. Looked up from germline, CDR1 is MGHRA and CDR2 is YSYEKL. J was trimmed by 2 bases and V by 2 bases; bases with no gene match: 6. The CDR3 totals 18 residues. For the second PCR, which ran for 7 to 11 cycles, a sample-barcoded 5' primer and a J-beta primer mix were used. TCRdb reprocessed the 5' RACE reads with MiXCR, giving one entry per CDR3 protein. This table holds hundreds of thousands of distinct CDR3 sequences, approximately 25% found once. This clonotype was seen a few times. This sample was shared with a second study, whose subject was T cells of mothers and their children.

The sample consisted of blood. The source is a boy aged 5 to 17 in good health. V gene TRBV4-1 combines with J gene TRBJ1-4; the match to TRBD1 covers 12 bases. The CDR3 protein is CASSQSRGQGATNEKLFF. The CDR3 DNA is TGCGCCAGCAGCCAATCAAGGGGACAGGGGGCTACTAATGAAAAACTGTTTTTT.